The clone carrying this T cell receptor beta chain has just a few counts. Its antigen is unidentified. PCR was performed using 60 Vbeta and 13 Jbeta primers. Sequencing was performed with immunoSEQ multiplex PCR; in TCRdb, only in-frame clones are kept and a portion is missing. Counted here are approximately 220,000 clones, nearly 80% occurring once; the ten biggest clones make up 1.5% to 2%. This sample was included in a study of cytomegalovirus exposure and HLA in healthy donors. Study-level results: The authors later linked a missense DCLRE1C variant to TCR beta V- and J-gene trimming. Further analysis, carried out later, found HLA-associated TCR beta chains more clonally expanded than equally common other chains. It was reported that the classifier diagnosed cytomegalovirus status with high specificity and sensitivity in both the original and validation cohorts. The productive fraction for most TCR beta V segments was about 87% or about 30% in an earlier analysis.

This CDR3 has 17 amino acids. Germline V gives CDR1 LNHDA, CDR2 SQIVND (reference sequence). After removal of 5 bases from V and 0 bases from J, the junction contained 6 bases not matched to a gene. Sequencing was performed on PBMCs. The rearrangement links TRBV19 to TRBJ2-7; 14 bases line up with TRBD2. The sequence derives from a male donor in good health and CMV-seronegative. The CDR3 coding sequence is TGTGCCAGTAGTTACGCGGGGACTAGCGGGAGCTCCTACGAGCAGTACTTC. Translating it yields CASSYAGTSGSSYEQYF.